The sequence of this T cell receptor beta chain was determined in a study of blood T cell repertoires in COVID-19. Clones were sequenced by immunoSEQ multiplex PCR, and TCRdb holds only the in-frame ones, with some missing. This sample has about 430,000 clones, with 70% to 90% found just once. V shed 6 bases and J shed 2 bases, with 14 bases lying between them. The CDR3 is 15 amino acids. CDR1 MNHEY and CDR2 SVGAGI come from the germline V gene. The TCR was taken from a woman under 30 who had been exposed to COVID-19. The chain has TRBV6-5 and TRBJ2-4; maybe TRBD1 (6 bases). The sample was PBMCs or T cells enriched from blood (not recorded which). The CDR3 loop reads CASSSGRGTKNIQYF. In DNA form, the CDR3 reads TGTGCCAGCAGCTCAGGCAGGGGAACCAAAAACATTCAGTACTTC.